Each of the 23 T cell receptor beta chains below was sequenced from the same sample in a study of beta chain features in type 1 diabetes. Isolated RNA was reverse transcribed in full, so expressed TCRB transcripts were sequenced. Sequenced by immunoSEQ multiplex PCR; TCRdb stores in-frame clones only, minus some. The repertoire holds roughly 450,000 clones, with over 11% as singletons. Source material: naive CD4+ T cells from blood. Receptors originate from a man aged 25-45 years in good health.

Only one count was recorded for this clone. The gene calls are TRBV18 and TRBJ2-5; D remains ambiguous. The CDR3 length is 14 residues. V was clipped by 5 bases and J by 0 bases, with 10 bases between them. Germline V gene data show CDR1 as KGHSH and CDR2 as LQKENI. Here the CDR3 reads CASSAQNNQETQYF. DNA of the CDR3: TGTGCCAGCTCAGCACAAAATAACCAAGAGACCCAGTACTTC.

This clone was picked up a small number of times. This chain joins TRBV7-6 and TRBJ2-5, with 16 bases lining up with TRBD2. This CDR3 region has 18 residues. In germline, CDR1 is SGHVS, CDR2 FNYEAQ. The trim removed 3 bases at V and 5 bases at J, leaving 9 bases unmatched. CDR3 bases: TGTGCCAGCAGCTTGCCCGGGACTAGCGGGAGGGCCGGCGAGACCCAGTACTTC. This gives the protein CASSLPGTSGRAGETQYF.

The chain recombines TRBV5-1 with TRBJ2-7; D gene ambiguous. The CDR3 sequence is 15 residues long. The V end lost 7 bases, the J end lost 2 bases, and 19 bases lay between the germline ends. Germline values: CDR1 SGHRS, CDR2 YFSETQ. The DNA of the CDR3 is TGCGCCAGCCCCCCGGAACATTACGATCCCTACGAGCAGTACTTC. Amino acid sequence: CASPPEHYDPYEQYF.

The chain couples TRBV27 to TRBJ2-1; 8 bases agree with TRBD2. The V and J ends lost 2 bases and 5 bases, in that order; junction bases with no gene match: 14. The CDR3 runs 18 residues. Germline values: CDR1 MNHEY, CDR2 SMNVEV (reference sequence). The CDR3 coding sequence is TGTGCCAGCAGTTTAAGGACAGTACTCGGGACTAGAGACAATGAGCAGTTCTTC. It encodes CASSLRTVLGTRDNEQFF.

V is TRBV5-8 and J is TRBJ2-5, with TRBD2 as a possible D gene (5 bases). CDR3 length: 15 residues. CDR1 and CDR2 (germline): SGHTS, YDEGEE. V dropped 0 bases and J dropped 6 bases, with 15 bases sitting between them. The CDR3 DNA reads TGTGCCAGCAGCTTGGCGTCAGGAGGTTCGCAGACCCAGTACTTC. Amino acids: CASSLASGGSQTQYF.

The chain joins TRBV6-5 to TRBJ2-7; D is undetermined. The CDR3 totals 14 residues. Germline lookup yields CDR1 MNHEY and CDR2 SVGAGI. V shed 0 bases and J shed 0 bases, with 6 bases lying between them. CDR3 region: CASSYSKSSYEQYF. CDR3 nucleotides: TGTGCCAGCAGTTACTCGAAAAGCTCCTACGAGCAGTACTTC.

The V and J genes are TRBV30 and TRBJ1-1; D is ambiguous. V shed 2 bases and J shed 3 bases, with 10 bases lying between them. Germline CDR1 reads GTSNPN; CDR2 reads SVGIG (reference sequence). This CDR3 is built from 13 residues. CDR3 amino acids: CAWSNLRHTEAFF. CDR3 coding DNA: TGTGCCTGGAGTAACCTGAGGCACACTGAAGCTTTCTTT.

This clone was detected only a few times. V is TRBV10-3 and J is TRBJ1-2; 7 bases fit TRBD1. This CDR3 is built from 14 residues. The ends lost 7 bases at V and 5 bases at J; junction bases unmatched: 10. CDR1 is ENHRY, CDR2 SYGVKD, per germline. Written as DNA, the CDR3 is TGTGCCATCACTCGGACAGGTGGAGATTATGGCTACACCTTC. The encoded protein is CAITRTGGDYGYTF.

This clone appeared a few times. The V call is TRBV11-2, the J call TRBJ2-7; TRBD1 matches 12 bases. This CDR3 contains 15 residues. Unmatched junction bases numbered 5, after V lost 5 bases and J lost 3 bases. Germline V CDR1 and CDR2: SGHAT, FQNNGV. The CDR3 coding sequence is TGTGCCAGCAGCCAGGGACAGGGGGCGATCTACGAGCAGTACGTC. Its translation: CASSQGQGAIYEQYV.

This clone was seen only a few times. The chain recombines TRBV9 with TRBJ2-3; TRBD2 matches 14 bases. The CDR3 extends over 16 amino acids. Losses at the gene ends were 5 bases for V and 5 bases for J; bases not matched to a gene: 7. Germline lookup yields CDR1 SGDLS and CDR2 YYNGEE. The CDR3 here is CASSEGLAGVEDTQYF. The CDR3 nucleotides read TGTGCCAGCAGTGAGGGACTAGCGGGAGTTGAAGATACGCAGTATTTT.

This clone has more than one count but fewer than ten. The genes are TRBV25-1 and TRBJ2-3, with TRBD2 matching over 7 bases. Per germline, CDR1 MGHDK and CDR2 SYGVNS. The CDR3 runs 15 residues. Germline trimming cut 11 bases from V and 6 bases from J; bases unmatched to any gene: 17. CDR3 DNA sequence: TGTGCCTCTACGACTCAAGGGGAGGGCGCGGATACGCAGTATTTT. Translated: CASTTQGEGADTQYF.

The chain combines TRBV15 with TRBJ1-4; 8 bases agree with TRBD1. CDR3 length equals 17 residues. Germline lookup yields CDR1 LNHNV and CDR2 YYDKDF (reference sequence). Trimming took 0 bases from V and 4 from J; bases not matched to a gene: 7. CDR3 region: CATSRELVDRVNEKLFF. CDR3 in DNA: TGTGCCACCAGCAGAGAACTCGTGGACAGGGTTAATGAAAAACTGTTTTTT.

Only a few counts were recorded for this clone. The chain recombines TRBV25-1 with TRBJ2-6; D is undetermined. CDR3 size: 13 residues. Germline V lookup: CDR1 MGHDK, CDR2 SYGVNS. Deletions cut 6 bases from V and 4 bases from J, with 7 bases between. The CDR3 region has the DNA TGTGCCAGCAGGACTTCCGGGGCCAACGTCCTGACTTTC. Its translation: CASRTSGANVLTF.

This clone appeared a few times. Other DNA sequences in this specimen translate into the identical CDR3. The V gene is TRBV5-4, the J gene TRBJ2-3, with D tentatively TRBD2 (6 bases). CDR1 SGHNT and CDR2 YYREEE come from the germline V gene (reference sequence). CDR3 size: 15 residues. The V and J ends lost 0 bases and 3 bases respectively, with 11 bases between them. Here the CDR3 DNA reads TGTGCCAGCAGCTTGGTGGGGGGATCGACAGATACGCAGTATTTT. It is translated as CASSLVGGSTDTQYF.

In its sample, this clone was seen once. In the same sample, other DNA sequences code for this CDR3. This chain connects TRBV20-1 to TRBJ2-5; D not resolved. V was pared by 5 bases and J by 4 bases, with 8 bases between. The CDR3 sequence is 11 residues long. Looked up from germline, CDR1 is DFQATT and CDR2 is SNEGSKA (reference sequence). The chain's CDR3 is CSAGRRETQYF. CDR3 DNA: TGCAGTGCTGGGCGTAGAGAGACCCAGTACTTC.

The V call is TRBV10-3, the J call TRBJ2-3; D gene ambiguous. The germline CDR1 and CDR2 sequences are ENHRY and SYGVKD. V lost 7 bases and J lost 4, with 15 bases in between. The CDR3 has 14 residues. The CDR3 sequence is CAITIDTSPDTQYF. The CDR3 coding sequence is TGTGCCATCACCATAGATACCTCACCAGATACGCAGTATTTT.

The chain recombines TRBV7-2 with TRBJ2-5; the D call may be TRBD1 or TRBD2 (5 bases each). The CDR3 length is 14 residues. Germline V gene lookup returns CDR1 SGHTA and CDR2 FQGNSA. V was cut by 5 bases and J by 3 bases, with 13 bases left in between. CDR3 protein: CASSREGTKETQYF. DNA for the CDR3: TGTGCCAGCAGCCGCGAGGGGACCAAAGAGACCCAGTACTTC.

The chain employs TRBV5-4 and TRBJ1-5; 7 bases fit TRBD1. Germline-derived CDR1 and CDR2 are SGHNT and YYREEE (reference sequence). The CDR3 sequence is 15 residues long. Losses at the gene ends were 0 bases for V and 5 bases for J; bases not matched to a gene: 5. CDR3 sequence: CASSLDRGEDQPQHF. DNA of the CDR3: TGTGCCAGCAGCTTGGACAGGGGAGAGGATCAGCCCCAGCATTTT. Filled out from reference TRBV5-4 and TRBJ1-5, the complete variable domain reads ETGVTQSPTHLIKTRGQQVTLRCSSQSGHNTVSWYQQALGQGPQFIFQYYREEENGRGNFPPRFSGLQFPNYSSELNVNALELDDSALYLCASSLDRGEDQPQHFGDGTRLSIL.

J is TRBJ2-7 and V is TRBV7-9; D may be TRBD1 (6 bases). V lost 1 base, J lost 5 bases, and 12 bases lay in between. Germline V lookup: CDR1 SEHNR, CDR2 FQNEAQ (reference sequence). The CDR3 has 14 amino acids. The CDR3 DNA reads TGTGCCAGCAGCTTAGGGCAGGGGAACCACGAGCAGTACGTC. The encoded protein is CASSLGQGNHEQYV.

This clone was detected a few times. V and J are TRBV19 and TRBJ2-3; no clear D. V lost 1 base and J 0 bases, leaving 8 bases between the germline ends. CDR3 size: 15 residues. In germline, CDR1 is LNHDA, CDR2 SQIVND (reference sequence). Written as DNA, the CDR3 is TGTGCCAGTAGTATAGGGGCTGGGAGCACAGATACGCAGTATTTT. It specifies CASSIGAGSTDTQYF. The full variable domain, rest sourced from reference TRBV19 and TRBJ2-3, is DGGITQSPKYLFRKEGQNVTLSCEQNLNHDAMYWYRQDPGQGLRLIYYSQIVNDFQKGDIAEGYSVSREKKESFPLTVTSAQKNPTAFYLCASSIGAGSTDTQYFGPGTRLTVL.

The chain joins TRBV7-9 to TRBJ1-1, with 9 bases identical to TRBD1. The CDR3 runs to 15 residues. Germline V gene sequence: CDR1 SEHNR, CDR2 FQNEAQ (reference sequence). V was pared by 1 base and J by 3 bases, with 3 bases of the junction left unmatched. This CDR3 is CASSLVRQGDTEAFF. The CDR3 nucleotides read TGTGCCAGCAGCTTAGTAAGACAGGGGGACACTGAAGCTTTCTTT.

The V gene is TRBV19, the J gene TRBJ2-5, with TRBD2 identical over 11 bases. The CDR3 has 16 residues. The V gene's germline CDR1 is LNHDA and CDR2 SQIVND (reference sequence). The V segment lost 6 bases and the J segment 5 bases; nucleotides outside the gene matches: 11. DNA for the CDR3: TGTGCCAGTAGGCCTAGCGGGGGGAGTACATGGGAGACCCAGTACTTC. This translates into CASRPSGGSTWETQYF.

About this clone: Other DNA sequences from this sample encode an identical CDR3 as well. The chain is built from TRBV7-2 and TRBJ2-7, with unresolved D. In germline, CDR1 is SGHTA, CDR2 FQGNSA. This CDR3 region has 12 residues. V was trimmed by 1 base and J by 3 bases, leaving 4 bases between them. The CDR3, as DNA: TGTGCCAGCAGCTTAGGCTTCTACGAGCAGTACTTC. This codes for CASSLGFYEQYF.